This T cell receptor beta chain stems from a study of regulatory T cells in long-lasting Graves disease. Across the study: The antithyroid drugs taken by newly diagnosed Graves' patients had been used for under 3 months. The study's findings and limits: Segments TRBV28, TRBJ1-2 and TRBJ2-5 showed preferential usage in persistent disease.

Time point described: newly diagnosed GD, antithyroid drugs for less than 3 months. Scientists built the TCR library using RNA that was extracted from PBMCs. To make TCR beta libraries, researchers used iRepertoire HTBI primers and Arm-PCR of CDR3 regions. TCRdb re-called the multiplex PCR reads with MiXCR, one entry per CDR3 protein. The sample holds approximately 480,000 distinct CDR3 sequences; under 20% are singletons and the top ten take 10% to 15%. The CDR3 has 15 amino acids. V dropped 2 bases and J dropped 2 bases, with 12 bases sitting between them. Germline lookup yields CDR1 SNHLY and CDR2 FYNNEI. This clonotype was recorded many times. Antigen specificity is unknown. The same sample was also used in a study of T cells in Graves' hyperthyroidism and ophthalmopathy.

Sequenced material: peripheral blood mononuclear cells (PBMCs), taken at new diagnosis, from a patient treated with antithyroid drugs. The source of this sequence is a man in his forties or fifties with Graves disease. The chain employs TRBV2 and TRBJ2-5, with D tentatively TRBD1 or TRBD2 (5 bases each). This CDR3 is CASSEIRGPQETQYF. The CDR3 DNA follows: TGTGCCAGCAGTGAAATCCGGGGCCCACAAGAGACCCAGTACTTC.